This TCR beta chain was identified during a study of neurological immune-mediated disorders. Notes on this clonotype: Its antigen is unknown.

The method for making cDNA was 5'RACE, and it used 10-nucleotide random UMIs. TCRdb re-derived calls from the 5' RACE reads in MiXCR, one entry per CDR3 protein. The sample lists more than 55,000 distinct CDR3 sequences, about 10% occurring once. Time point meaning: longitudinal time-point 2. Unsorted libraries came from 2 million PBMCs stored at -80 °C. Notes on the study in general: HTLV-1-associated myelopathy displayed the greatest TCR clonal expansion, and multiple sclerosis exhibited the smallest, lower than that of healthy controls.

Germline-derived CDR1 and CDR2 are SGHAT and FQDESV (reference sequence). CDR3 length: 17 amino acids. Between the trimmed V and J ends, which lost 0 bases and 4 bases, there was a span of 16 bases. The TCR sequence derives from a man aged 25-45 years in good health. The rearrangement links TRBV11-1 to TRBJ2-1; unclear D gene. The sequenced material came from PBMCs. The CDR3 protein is CASSLALDSRSYNEQFF. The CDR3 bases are TGTGCCAGCAGCTTAGCTCTGGATAGCAGGAGTTACAATGAGCAGTTCTTC. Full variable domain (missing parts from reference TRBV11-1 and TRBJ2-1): EAEVAQSPRYKITEKSQAVAFWCDPISGHATLYWYRQILGQGPELLVQFQDESVVDDSQLPKDRFSAERLKGVDSTLKIQPAELGDSAMYLCASSLALDSRSYNEQFFGPGTRLTVL.